The 14 T cell receptor beta chains below were found in one sample sequenced in a study of T cells after yellow fever vaccination. MiXCR, applied by TCRdb to the 5' RACE reads, yields one record per CDR3 protein. This sample has about 630,000 distinct CDR3 sequences, with about 12% found just once. The sequenced sample was PBMCs, obtained on the day of the yellow fever booster vaccination. Every receptor here comes from a man aged 30 to 39 who received the YFV17D yellow fever vaccine.

This clonotype appeared a few times. Here the CDR3 reads CASSSGNWGPGVPAPETQYF. The CDR3 DNA is TGTGCCAGCAGCTCCGGCAATTGGGGTCCGGGTGTCCCGGCCCCAGAGACCCAGTACTTC. The chain couples TRBV7-9 to TRBJ2-5, with D hard to call. The CDR3 contains 20 residues. The ends were cut back, 4 bases at V and 4 bases at J, with 31 bases in the middle. Germline CDR1 is SEHNR and CDR2 is FQNEAQ (reference sequence).

Points on this clonotype: Its ends do not fully match the called genes, so a read error is possible. The chain is built from TRBV19 and TRBJ2-7; tentatively, D is TRBD2 (6 bases). CDR3 length equals 15 residues. Germline lookup yields CDR1 LNHDA and CDR2 SQIVND (reference sequence). The CDR3 region is CASSLQGGSSYEPYF. In nucleotides, the CDR3 is TGTGCCAGTAGTCTCCAAGGAGGGAGTAGTTACGAGCCGTACTTC.

This clonotype has a handful of counts. The V gene is TRBV11-2, the J gene TRBJ2-1; 8 nucleotides agree with TRBD2. Germline trimming cut 4 bases from V and 2 bases from J; bases unmatched to any gene: 7. Germline V lookup: CDR1 SGHAT, CDR2 FQNNGV. The CDR3 runs 16 residues. This CDR3 reads CASSSREDPTYNEQFF. The DNA for the CDR3 is TGTGCCAGCAGCTCGCGGGAGGACCCTACCTACAATGAGCAGTTCTTC.

This clonotype was seen at least ten times. The chain employs TRBV27 and TRBJ2-5; no clear D. From germline, CDR1 is MNHEY and CDR2 SMNVEV (reference sequence). The ends were cut back, 5 bases at V and 2 bases at J, with 9 bases in the middle. The CDR3 has 13 residues. The CDR3 nucleotides read TGTGCCAGCAGTCGACAATCACAAGAGACCCAGTACTTC. As protein: CASSRQSQETQYF.

In this sample, this clonotype turned up a few times. DNA for the CDR3: TGTGCCAGCAGCGGGGGGGCTGAAGCTTTCTTT. It encodes CASSGGAEAFF. The chain is built from TRBV12-3 or TRBV12-4 and TRBJ1-1; D may be TRBD1 (5 bases). V dropped 6 bases and J dropped 6 bases, with 8 bases sitting between them. This CDR3 has 11 amino acids.

CDR3 region: CSGPGVNEQFF. CDR3 DNA sequence: TGCAGTGGCCCCGGGGTAAATGAGCAGTTCTTC. The rearrangement uses TRBV20-1 and TRBJ2-1; tentative D call: TRBD2 (5 bases). Trimming shortened V by 7 bases and J by 7 bases, and 11 bases separated the two germline ends. CDR1 and CDR2 (germline): DFQATT, SNEGSKA (reference sequence). CDR3 size: 11 residues.

This chain links TRBV6-2 or TRBV6-3 with TRBJ2-1, with D perhaps assigned TRBD1 or TRBD2 (6 bases each). The V end was cut by 2 bases, the J end by 6 bases, with 14 bases between. Looked up from germline, CDR1 is MNHEY and CDR2 is SVGEGT. This CDR3 is built from 15 residues. The CDR3 bases are TGTGCCAGCAGTTACCCCGGGGGACAAATCAATGAGCAGTTCTTC. As protein: CASSYPGGQINEQFF.

This clonotype was observed a few times. This chain uses TRBV5-1 with TRBJ2-2, with D tentatively TRBD2 (5 bases). CDR1 SGHRS and CDR2 YFSETQ come from the germline V gene. This CDR3 region has 13 residues. V was pared by 4 bases and J by 4 bases, with 8 bases between. The CDR3 region is CASSPTSTGELFF. CDR3 nucleotide sequence: TGCGCCAGCAGCCCAACTAGCACCGGGGAGCTGTTTTTT.

There are a few counts of this clonotype. The rearrangement links TRBV5-1 to TRBJ2-2; TRBD1 matches at 11 bases. The CDR3 is 17 amino acids. Germline V lookup: CDR1 SGHRS, CDR2 YFSETQ. With V trimmed by 0 bases and J by 5 bases, 6 bases remained unmatched. The CDR3 is CASSLGTGGVGTGELFF. Written as DNA, the CDR3 is TGCGCCAGCAGCTTGGGGACAGGGGGCGTAGGAACCGGGGAGCTGTTTTTT.

This clonotype has a count of ten or more. The chain couples TRBV12-3 or TRBV12-4 to TRBJ2-1; tentative D call: TRBD2 (6 bases). Trimming removed 6 bases at V and 7 bases at J, with 16 bases between. The CDR3 sequence is 14 residues long. This chain's CDR3 is CASRRQMGGNEQFF. In nucleotides, the CDR3 is TGTGCCAGCAGGCGTCAGATGGGGGGAAATGAGCAGTTCTTC.

This sequence joins TRBV9 and TRBJ2-1; TRBD2 agrees at 9 bases. This CDR3 is built from 16 residues. Germline CDR1 reads SGDLS; CDR2 reads YYNGEE. The junction had 12 bases not matched to a gene; V was cut back by 3 bases and J by 8 bases. The DNA of the CDR3 is TGTGCCAGCAGCGGGGGAACTAGCGGGTTAGGGGATGAGCAGTTCTTC. Protein product: CASSGGTSGLGDEQFF.

This clonotype occurred a few times. This chain links TRBV6-2 or TRBV6-3 with TRBJ2-7; D is ambiguous. CDR1 and CDR2 from the germline V gene are MNHEY and SVGEGT. V was trimmed by 6 bases and J by 6 bases, leaving 12 bases between them. The CDR3 contains 12 residues. In DNA, the CDR3 is TGTGCCAGCAGAAGAGAAGTGGGCGAGCAGTACTTC. Its translation: CASRREVGEQYF.

The rearrangement joins TRBV5-6 to TRBJ1-2; D gene ambiguous. With 1 base removed from V and 4 bases from J, the gap between germline ends came to 5 bases. CDR1 is SGHDT and CDR2 is YYEEEE in the germline V gene. This CDR3 is built from 12 residues. As DNA, the CDR3 is TGTGCCAGCAGCTTGTTCGGCTATGGCTACACCTTC. Its translation: CASSLFGYGYTF.

This clonotype was seen a few times. This chain connects TRBV18 to TRBJ2-2; possible D gene TRBD2, 5 bases. The V gene lost 8 bases and the J gene lost 1 base, with 17 bases spanning the gap. Germline loops: CDR1 KGHSH, CDR2 LQKENI. This CDR3 comprises 16 residues. Here the CDR3 reads CASPRQRLQNTGELFF. Here the CDR3 DNA reads TGTGCCAGCCCTCGTCAGAGACTACAGAACACCGGGGAGCTGTTTTTT.